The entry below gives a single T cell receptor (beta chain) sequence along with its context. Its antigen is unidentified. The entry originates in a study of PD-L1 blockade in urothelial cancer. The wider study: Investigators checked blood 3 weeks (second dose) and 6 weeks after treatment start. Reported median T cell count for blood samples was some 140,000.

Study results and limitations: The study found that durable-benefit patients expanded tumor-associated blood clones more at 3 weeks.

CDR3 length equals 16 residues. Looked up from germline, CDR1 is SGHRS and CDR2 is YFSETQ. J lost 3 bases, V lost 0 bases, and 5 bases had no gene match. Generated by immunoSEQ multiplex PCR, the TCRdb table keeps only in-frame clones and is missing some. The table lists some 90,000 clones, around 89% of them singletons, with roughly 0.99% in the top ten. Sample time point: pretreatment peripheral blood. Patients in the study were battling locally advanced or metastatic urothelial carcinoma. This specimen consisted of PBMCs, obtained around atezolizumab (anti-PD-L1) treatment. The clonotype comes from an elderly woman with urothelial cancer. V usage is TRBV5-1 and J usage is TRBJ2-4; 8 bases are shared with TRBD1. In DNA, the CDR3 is TGCGCCAGCAGCTTGGGGACAGGGTTGGACAAAAACATTCAGTACTTC. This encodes CASSLGTGLDKNIQYF.